This T cell receptor (beta chain) was obtained from a study of OX40 agonist ivuxolimab in advanced cancers. The CDR3 consists of 17 residues. Looked up from germline, CDR1 is MNHEY and CDR2 is SMNVEV (reference sequence). V dropped 6 bases and J dropped 2 bases, with 17 bases sitting between them. Here immunoSEQ multiplex PCR was the method, and the copy in TCRdb shows in-frame clones only, minus some. In the table there are 40,000 to 55,000 clones, 92% of which are singletons. With respect to this clone: Antigen unknown.

Findings and caveats of the study: The study observed clonal expansion of CD4+ and CD8+ blood T cells by week 6 at 0.1 to 3.0 mg/kg. Expanded clones tended on average to be more numerous among CD8+ T cells than CD4+.

This receptor was taken from an adult with an advanced solid tumor such as melanoma, head and neck, liver or kidney cancer. Sequenced material: CD4+ or CD8+ T cells sorted from blood, taken in a trial of the OX40 agonist ivuxolimab. The chain employs TRBV27 and TRBJ2-6; TRBD2 might be the D (7 bases). This chain's CDR3 is CASRPWEGGAGANVLTF. CDR3 in DNA: TGTGCCAGCAGGCCGTGGGAGGGGGGCGCTGGGGCCAACGTCCTGACTTTC.